This T cell receptor beta chain was recovered during a study of technical replicates of blood from a handful of donors. Clones were read by immunoSEQ multiplex PCR, and TCRdb kept only the in-frame ones, dropping some. The data contain more than 90,000 clones, around 95% of them singletons. Germline V CDR1 and CDR2: SGHVS, FQNEAQ. The CDR3 extends over 14 amino acids. V was shortened by 2 bases and J by 2 bases, with 10 bases between the two germline ends. The sequencing input was T cells isolated from PBMCs. The chain combines TRBV7-8 with TRBJ2-7; D is perhaps TRBD1 (5 bases). This sequence originates from a human donor in good health. For the CDR3, the DNA is TGTGCCAGCAGCTTATCCAGGGCCGCCTACGAGCAGTACTTC. Translating gives CASSLSRAAYEQYF.